This T cell receptor beta chain was captured by sequencing in a study of cytomegalovirus exposure and HLA in healthy donors. 60 Vbeta and 13 Jbeta primers were used in PCR. Generated by immunoSEQ multiplex PCR, the TCRdb table keeps only in-frame clones and is missing some. The repertoire holds around 170,000 clones, with about three quarters as singletons. About this clone: Its antigen is undetermined.

Trimming took 2 bases from V and 5 from J, leaving 10 bases between them. CDR1 is SGHTA and CDR2 is FQGTGA in the germline V gene. The CDR3 loop spans 13 amino acids. Study-level results: The HLA-A and HLA-B alleles of most subjects were reportedly predicted accurately from TCR beta sequences. It was about 150 TCR beta chains that were listed as cytomegalovirus-associated. Fewer N-insertions than the roughly 670-donor mean were reportedly shown by an Asian-associated ancestry cluster in a later analysis.

This TCR was sampled from a girl between 5 and 17 years old in good health and CMV-seronegative. V and J are TRBV7-3 and TRBJ2-7, with D possibly being TRBD2 (6 bases). The sample was PBMCs. CDR3 protein: CASSLAPGDEQYF. CDR3 nucleotide sequence: TGTGCCAGCAGCTTAGCGCCGGGGGACGAGCAGTACTTC.